This TCR beta chain was profiled in a study of blood T cell repertoires in COVID-19. Study overall: Sites across the United States, Italy and Spain contributed samples from acute and convalescent COVID-19.

This CDR3 region has 19 residues. Germline lookup yields CDR1 LNHDA and CDR2 SQIVND (reference sequence). V lost 1 base to trimming and J lost 0 bases, with 22 bases between them. In the authors' methods: By means of reference gene primer amplification, nucleated cell counts were estimated. This table comes from immunoSEQ multiplex PCR, and its TCRdb copy is limited to in-frame clones, with some not included. The D gene and trimming were derived from the DNA, and the V and J assignments and clone size from that table. The table lists under 85,000 clones, 70% to 90% of them singletons. Sequenced sample: peripheral blood. The receptor was isolated from a woman aged 80 or older with active or convalescent COVID-19. The genes are TRBV19 and TRBJ2-7; possible D gene TRBD2, 6 bases. In nucleotides, the CDR3 is TGTGCCAGTAGTATAGCTTTAGCTCGAGGCATCGGGAGCTCCTACGAGCAGTACTTC. This codes for CASSIALARGIGSSYEQYF.